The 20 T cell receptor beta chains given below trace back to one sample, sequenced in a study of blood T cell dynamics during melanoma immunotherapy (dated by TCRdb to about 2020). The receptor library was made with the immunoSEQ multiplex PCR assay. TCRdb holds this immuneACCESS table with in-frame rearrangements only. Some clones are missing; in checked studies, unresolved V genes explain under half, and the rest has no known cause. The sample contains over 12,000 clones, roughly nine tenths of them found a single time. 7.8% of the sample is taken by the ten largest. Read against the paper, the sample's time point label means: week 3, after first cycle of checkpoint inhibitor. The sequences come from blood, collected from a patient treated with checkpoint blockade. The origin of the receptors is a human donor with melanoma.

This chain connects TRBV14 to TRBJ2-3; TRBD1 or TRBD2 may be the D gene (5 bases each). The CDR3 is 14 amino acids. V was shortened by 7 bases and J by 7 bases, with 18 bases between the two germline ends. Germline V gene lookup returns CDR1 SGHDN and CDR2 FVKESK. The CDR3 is CASTPGPGVYTQYF. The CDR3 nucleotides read TGTGCCAGCACCCCGGGACCCGGCGTGTATACGCAGTATTTT.

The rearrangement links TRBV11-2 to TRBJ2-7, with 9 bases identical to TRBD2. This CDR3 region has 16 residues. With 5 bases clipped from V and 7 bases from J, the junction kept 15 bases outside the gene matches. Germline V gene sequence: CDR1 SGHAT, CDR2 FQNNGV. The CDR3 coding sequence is TGTGCCAGCAGCGGACGGGGGGCGGGACTAGCTCGTGAGCAGTACTTC. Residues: CASSGRGAGLAREQYF. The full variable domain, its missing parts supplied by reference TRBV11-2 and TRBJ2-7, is EAGVAQSPRYKIIEKRQSVAFWCNPISGHATLYWYQQILGQGPKLLIQFQNNGVVDDSQLPKDRFSAERLKGVDSTLKIQPAKLEDSAVYLCASSGRGAGLAREQYFGPGTRLTVT.

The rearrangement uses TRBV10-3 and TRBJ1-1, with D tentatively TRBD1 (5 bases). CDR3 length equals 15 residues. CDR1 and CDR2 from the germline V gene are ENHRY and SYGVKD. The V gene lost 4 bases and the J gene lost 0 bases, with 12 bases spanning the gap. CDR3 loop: CAISATTDLNTEAFF. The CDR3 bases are TGTGCCATCAGTGCTACGACAGACCTGAACACTGAAGCTTTCTTT.

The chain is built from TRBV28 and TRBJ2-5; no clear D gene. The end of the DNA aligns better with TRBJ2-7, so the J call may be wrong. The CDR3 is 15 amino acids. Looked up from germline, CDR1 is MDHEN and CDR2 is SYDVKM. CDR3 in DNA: TGTGCCAGCAGTTTACTGGGGTCCTACTCCTACGAGCAGTACTTC. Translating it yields CASSLLGSYSYEQYF.

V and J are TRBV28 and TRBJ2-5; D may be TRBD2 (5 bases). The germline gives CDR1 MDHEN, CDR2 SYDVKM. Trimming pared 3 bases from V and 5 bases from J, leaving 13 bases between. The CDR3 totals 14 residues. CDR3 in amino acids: CASSFVLSGETQYF. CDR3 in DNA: TGTGCCAGCAGTTTTGTCCTCTCGGGGGAGACCCAGTACTTC.

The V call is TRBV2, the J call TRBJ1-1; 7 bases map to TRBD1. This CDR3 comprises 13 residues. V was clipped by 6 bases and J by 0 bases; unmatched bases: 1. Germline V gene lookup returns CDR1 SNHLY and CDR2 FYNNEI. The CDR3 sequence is CASRGQLNTEAFF. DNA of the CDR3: TGTGCCAGCAGGGGACAGCTGAACACTGAAGCTTTCTTT.

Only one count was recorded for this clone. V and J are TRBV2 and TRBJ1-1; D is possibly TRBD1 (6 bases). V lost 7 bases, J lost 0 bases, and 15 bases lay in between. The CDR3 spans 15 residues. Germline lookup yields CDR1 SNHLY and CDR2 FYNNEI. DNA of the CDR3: TGTGCCAGCAAGGGTTCATCAGGGGTGAACACTGAAGCTTTCTTT. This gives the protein CASKGSSGVNTEAFF.

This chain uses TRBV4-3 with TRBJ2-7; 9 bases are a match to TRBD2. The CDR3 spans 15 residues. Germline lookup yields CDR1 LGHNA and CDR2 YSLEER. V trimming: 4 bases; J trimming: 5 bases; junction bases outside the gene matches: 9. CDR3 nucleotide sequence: TGCGCCAGCAGCCTTATAGCGGGAGACATCCACGAGCAGTACTTC. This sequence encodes CASSLIAGDIHEQYF.

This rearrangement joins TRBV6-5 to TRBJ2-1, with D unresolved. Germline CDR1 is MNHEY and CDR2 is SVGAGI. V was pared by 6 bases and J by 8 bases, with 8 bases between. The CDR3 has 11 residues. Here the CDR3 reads CASRLAYEQFF. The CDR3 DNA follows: TGTGCCAGCAGATTGGCGTATGAGCAGTTCTTC.

The CDR3 loop is CASSVHWRRDNVLTF. The CDR3, as DNA: TGTGCCAGCAGCGTACACTGGCGGCGGGACAACGTCCTGACTTTC. The gene calls are TRBV9 and TRBJ2-6, with a tentative D call TRBD2 (6 bases). In germline, CDR1 is SGDLS, CDR2 YYNGEE. This CDR3 is built from 15 residues. Trimming cost V 1 base and J 9 bases, with 14 bases left between them.

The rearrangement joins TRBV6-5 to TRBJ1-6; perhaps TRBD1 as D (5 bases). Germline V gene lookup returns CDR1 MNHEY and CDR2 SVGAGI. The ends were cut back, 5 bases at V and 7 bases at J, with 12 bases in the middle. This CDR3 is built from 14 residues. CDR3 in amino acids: CASSVTTANSPLHF. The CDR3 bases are TGTGCCAGCAGTGTCACGACAGCGAATTCACCCCTCCACTTT.

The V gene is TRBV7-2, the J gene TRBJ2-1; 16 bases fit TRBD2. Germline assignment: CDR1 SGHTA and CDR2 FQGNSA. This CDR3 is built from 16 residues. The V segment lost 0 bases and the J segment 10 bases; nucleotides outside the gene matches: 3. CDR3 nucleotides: TGTGCCAGCAGCTTAGCGGGACTAGCGGGAGGGGGCGAGCAGTTCTTC. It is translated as CASSLAGLAGGGEQFF.

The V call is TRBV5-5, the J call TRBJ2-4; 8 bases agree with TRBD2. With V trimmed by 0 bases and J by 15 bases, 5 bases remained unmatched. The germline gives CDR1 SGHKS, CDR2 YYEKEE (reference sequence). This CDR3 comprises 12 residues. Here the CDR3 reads CASSLGGTRGYF. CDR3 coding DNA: TGTGCCAGCAGCTTGGGCGGGACTAGGGGGTACTTC.

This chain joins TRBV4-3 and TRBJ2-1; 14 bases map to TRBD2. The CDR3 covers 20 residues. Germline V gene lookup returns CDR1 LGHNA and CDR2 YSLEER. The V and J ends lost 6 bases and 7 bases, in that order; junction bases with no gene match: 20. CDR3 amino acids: CASRPTPGTSGSPSRNEQFF. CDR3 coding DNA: TGCGCCAGCAGACCTACCCCCGGGACTAGCGGGAGCCCCTCCCGGAATGAGCAGTTCTTC.

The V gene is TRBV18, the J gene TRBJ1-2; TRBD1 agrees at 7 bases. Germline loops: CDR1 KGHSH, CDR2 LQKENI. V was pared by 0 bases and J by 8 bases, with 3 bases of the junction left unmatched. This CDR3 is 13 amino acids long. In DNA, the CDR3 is TGTGCCAGCTCACCACCGGGGACAGACGGCTACACCTTC. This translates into CASSPPGTDGYTF.

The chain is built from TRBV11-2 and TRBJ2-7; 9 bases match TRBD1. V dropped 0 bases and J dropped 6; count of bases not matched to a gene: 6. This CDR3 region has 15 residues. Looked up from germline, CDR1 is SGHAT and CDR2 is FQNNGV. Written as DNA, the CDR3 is TGTGCCAGCAGCTTAGACGGGACAGGGATGACCGAGCAGTACTTC. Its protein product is CASSLDGTGMTEQYF.

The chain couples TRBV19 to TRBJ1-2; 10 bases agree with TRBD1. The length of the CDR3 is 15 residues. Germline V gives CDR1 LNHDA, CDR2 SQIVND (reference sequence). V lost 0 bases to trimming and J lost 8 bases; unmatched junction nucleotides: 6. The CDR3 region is CASSIDGDRGYGYTF. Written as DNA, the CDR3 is TGTGCCAGTAGTATAGATGGGGACAGGGGATACGGCTACACCTTC.

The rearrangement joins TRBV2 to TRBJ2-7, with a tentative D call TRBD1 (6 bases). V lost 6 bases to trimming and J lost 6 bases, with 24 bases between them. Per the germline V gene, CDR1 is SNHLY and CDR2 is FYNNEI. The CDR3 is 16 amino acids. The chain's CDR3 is CASRTRQATTTSEQYF. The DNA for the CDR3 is TGTGCCAGCAGGACCAGACAGGCCACGACTACATCCGAGCAGTACTTC.

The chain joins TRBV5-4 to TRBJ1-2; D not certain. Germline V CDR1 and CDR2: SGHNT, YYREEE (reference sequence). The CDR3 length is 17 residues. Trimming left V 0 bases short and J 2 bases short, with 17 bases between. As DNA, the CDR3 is TGTGCCAGCAGCTTGGACATCCTTGGTAGCCCCAACTATGGCTACACCTTC. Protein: CASSLDILGSPNYGYTF.

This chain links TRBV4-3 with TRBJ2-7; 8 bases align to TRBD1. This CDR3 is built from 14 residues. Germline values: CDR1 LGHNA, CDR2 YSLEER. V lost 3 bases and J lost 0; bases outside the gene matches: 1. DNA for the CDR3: TGCGCCAGCAGCCAGGACAGGGTCTCCTACGAGCAGTACTTC. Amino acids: CASSQDRVSYEQYF.